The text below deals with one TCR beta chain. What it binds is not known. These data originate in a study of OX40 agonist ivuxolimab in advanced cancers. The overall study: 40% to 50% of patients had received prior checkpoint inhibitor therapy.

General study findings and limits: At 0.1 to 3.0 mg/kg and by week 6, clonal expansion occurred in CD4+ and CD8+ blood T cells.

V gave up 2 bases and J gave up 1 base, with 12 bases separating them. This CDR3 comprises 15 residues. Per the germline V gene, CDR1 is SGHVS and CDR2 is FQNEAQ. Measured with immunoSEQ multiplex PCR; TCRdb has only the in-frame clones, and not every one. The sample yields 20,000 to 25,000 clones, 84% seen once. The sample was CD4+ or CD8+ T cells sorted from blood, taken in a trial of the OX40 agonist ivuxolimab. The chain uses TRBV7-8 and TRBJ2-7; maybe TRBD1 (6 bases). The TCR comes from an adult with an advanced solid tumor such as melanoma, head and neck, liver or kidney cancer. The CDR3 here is CASSLKTGPSYEQYF. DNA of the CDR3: TGTGCCAGCAGCTTAAAGACAGGACCATCCTACGAGCAGTACTTC.